These 9 T cell receptor beta chains came from one sample sequenced in a study of cytotoxic CD8 clonotypes in ibrutinib-treated CLL. Libraries were prepared by immunoSEQ multiplex PCR; TCRdb keeps only in-frame clonotypes and omits some of them. The table records tens of thousands of clones, around three fifths of them present only once. Sequenced here: PBMCs, sampled after 12 months of ibrutinib treatment. The receptor set was obtained from a human donor with chronic lymphocytic leukemia.

The chain joins TRBV6-1 to TRBJ1-4; D is ambiguous. Trimming took off 3 bases at V and 8 bases at J, with 10 bases between the two ends. The CDR3 has 13 amino acids. Per the germline V gene, CDR1 is MNHNS and CDR2 is SASEGT. CDR3 residues: CASSDGRREKLFF. CDR3 nucleotides: TGTGCCAGCAGTGATGGCAGAAGGGAAAAACTGTTTTTT.

The genes are TRBV6-6 and TRBJ1-5; D may be TRBD1 (6 bases). V was cut by 5 bases and J by 2 bases, with 13 bases left in between. CDR1 MNHNY and CDR2 SVGAGI come from the germline V gene (reference sequence). The length of the CDR3 is 15 residues. CDR3 sequence reads: CASSALGAGNQPQHF. CDR3 sequence (DNA): TGTGCCAGCAGTGCACTGGGGGCGGGCAATCAGCCCCAGCATTTT.

V and J are TRBV6-1 and TRBJ2-7; tentatively, D is TRBD2 (5 bases). Trimming took 0 bases from V and 6 from J, leaving 21 bases between them. Germline V gives CDR1 MNHNS, CDR2 SASEGT. This CDR3 is 17 amino acids long. The CDR3 DNA reads TGTGCCAGCAGTGAAGCGCGGGCGACCCCTCGGTTGCGCGAGCAGTACTTC. As protein: CASSEARATPRLREQYF.

The chain links TRBV10-3 to TRBJ2-6, with 7 bases aligning to TRBD1. J lost 2 bases, V lost 5 bases, and 3 bases had no gene match. The CDR3 totals 15 residues. The germline CDR1 and CDR2 sequences are ENHRY and SYGVKD. CDR3 nucleotides: TGTGCCATCAGTTACGGACAGGCTGGGGCCAACGTCCTGACTTTC. Translated, it gives CAISYGQAGANVLTF.

The V call is TRBV28, the J call TRBJ2-1; 8 bases agree with TRBD1. The germline V gene encodes CDR1 MDHEN and CDR2 SYDVKM. V was pared by 5 bases and J by 7 bases, with 4 bases of the junction left unmatched. CDR3 length equals 13 residues. In DNA form, the CDR3 reads TGTGCCAGCAGTCGACAGGGGAGTAATGAGCAGTTCTTC. It yields the protein CASSRQGSNEQFF.

V gene TRBV6-6 combines with J gene TRBJ1-4; no clear D. Trimming shortened V by 7 bases and J by 8 bases, and 11 bases separated the two germline ends. The CDR3 spans 12 residues. CDR1 is MNHNY, CDR2 SVGAGI, per germline (reference sequence). CDR3 nucleotide sequence: TGTGCCAGCATGGCGCTGGGGGAAAAACTGTTTTTT. Its translation is CASMALGEKLFF.

This sequence joins TRBV11-3 and TRBJ2-3; 9 nucleotides agree with TRBD2. The CDR3 covers 15 residues. With 4 bases clipped from V and 6 bases from J, the junction kept 8 bases outside the gene matches. The germline V gene encodes CDR1 SGHNT and CDR2 YENEEA. The CDR3 sequence: CASSSNSGGVDTQYF. CDR3 DNA sequence: TGTGCCAGCAGCTCGAATAGCGGGGGAGTCGATACGCAGTATTTT.

The chain uses TRBV28 and TRBJ2-3, with a possible D match to TRBD1 (5 bases). V lost 3 bases and J 2 bases, leaving 12 bases between the germline ends. The germline V gene encodes CDR1 MDHEN and CDR2 SYDVKM. There are 15 residues in the CDR3. Here the CDR3 DNA reads TGTGCCAGCAGTTTGGGGCTGGGCCTCACAGATACGCAGTATTTT. Amino acids: CASSLGLGLTDTQYF.

This clone occurred once. This rearrangement joins TRBV27 to TRBJ2-1, with D perhaps TRBD1 (6 bases). The ends were cut back, 3 bases at V and 1 base at J, with 19 bases in the middle. Germline V gene sequence: CDR1 MNHEY, CDR2 SMNVEV (reference sequence). The CDR3 loop spans 18 amino acids. The CDR3 DNA follows: TGTGCCAGCAGTTTTTTATCAATAGGGGGAATTTCCTACAATGAGCAGTTCTTC. Amino acids: CASSFLSIGGISYNEQFF.